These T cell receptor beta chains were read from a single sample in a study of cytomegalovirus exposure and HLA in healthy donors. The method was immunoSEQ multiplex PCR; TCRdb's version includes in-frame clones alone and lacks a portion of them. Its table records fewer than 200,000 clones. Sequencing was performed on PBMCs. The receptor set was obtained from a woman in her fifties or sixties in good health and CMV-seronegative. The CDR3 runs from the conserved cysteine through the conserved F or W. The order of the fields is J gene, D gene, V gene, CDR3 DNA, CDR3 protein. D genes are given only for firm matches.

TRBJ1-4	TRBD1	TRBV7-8	TGTGCCAGCAGCTCGCGACAGGGAAATGAAAAACTGTTTTTT	CASSSRQGNEKLFF
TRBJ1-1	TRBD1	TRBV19	TGTGCCAGTAGTGTACCCGGGACAGCCACTGAAGCTTTCTTT	CASSVPGTATEAFF
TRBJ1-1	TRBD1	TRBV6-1	TGTGCCAGCAGCCCAGGGGGCACAAACACTGAAGCTTTCTTT	CASSPGGTNTEAFF
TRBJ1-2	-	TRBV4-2	TGTGCCAGCAGCCGAGGGGGGGGCAAGACCTATGGCTACACCTTC	CASSRGGGKTYGYTF
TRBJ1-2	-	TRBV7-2	TGTGCCAGCAGTCTTAGGGGTGCAGGGCTAGAAGAAGGCTACATCTTC	CASSLRGAGLEEGYIF
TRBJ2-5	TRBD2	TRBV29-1	TGCAGCGTTGTGAGGCTAGCGGATCCCCAAGAGACCCAGTACTTC	CSVVRLADPQETQYF
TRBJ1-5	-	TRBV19	TGTGCCAGTAGTAGGGGCTATCAGCCCCAGCATTTT	CASSRGYQPQHF
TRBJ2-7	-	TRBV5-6	TGTGCCAGCAGCCTTGGGCGTTACGAGCAGTACTTC	CASSLGRYEQYF
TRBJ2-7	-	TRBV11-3	TGTGCCAGCAGCTTAGCTTATTCCTACGAGCAGTACTTC	CASSLAYSYEQYF
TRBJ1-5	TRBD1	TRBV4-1	TGCGCCAGCAGCCAAGATCCGGGCAGGGGGCGAGGCAATCAGCCCCAGCATTTT	CASSQDPGRGRGNQPQHF
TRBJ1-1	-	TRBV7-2	TGTGCCAGCATCCCGGCGGGGGGTTGGGGAACAGAAGCTTTCTTT	CASIPAGGWGTEAFF
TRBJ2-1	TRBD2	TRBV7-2	TGTGCCAGCAGCGCGCGGGCGGGGGGGTACAATGAGCAGTTCTTC	CASSARAGGYNEQFF
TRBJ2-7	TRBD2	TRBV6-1	TGTGCCACCAAGCGGGGGGTCTACGAGCAGTACTTC	CATKRGVYEQYF
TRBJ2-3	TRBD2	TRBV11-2	TGTGCCAGCAGCTGGGCTAGCGGGAGTTCGACAGATACGCAGTATTTT	CASSWASGSSTDTQYF
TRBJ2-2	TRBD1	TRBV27	TGTGCCAGCACCTCGATGGGGACAGGGGTTTACACCGGGGAGCTGTTTTTT	CASTSMGTGVYTGELFF
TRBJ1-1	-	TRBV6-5	TGTGCCAGCAGCGGGGAAACTGAAGCTTTCTTT	CASSGETEAFF
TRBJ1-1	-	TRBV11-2	TGTGCCAGCAGCTTAGATCAGGTCACTGAAGCTTTCTTT	CASSLDQVTEAFF
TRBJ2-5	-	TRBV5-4	TGTGCCAGCAGCGTGGTTTCTTCCGAGACCCAGTACTTC	CASSVVSSETQYF
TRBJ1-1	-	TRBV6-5	TGTGCCAGCAGTTACTCGAAGGTCCTCACTAAACCTGAAGCTTTCTTT	CASSYSKVLTKPEAFF
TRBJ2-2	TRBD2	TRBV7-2	TGTGCCAGCAGCCCGGGACTAGCGGGGTTGGGGGAGCTGTTTTTT	CASSPGLAGLGELFF
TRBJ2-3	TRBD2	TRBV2	TGTGCCAGCAGCCTGGGCGTGGGAGGGTTCACAGATACGCAGTATTTT	CASSLGVGGFTDTQYF
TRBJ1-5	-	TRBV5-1	TGCGCCAGCAGCTCGGCGGGAGGTCCCAATCAGCCCCAGCATTTT	CASSSAGGPNQPQHF
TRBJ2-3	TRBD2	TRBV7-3	TGTGCCAGCAGCCAGGGAGGACTAGCGGGGGGGCATCCAGATACGCAGTATTTT	CASSQGGLAGGHPDTQYF
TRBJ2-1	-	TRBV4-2	TGTGCCAGCAGCCAAGTTGGGGCCAACAATGAGCAGTTCTTC	CASSQVGANNEQFF
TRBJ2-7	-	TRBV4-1	TGCGCCAGCTCCAGACAGGAGACTATCTACGAGCAGTACTTC	CASSRQETIYEQYF
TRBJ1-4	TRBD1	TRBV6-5	TGTGCCAGCAGACCTGGACAGGTTCTTGAAAAACTGTTTTTT	CASRPGQVLEKLFF
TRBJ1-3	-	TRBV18	TGTGCCAGCTCACAAAACAGGGATGGAAACACCATATATTTT	CASSQNRDGNTIYF
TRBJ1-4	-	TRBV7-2	TGTGCCAGCAGCGGCGACGCAGGGCAGCTGTTTTTT	CASSGDAGQLFF
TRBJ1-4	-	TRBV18	TGTGCCAGCTCAGACCAGAGAGCAACTAATGAAGAACTGTTTTTT	CASSDQRATNEELFF
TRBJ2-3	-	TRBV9	TGTGCCAGCAGCGTAGTGAGTGTCACAGATACGCAGTATTTT	CASSVVSVTDTQYF
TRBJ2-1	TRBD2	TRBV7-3	TGTGCCAGCAGCCCCATAGCGGGGGCTTCCTACAATGAGCAGTTCTTC	CASSPIAGASYNEQFF
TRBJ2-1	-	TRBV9	TGTGCCAGCAGCGTAGAAGAGGGTGAGCAGTTCTTC	CASSVEEGEQFF
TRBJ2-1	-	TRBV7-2	TGTGCCAGCAGCTTAGACGGGTTCGACTCCTACAATGAGCAGTTCTTC	CASSLDGFDSYNEQFF
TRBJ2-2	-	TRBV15	TGTGCCACCAGCAGAGGGTCCGAAGCGACCGGGGAGCTGTTTTTT	CATSRGSEATGELFF
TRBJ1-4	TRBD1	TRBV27	TGTGCCAGCAGTTTCGGTGTCAGGGGGTCAACTAATGAAAAACTGTTTTTT	CASSFGVRGSTNEKLFF
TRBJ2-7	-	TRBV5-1	TGCGCCAGCAGCTTCCCTCACGGAGACAGGCTGTTCTACGAGCAGTACTTC	CASSFPHGDRLFYEQYF
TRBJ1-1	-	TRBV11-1	TGTGCCAGCAGCGTTAGGGGGGGCACTGAAGCTTTCTTT	CASSVRGGTEAFF
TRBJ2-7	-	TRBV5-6	TGTGCCAGCAGCTGGTTACAGACTACGACCTACGAGCAGTACTTC	CASSWLQTTTYEQYF
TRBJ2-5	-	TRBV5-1	TGCGCCAGCAGCTCCTCGACAGGCCAAGAGACCCAGTACTTC	CASSSSTGQETQYF
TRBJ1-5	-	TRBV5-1	TGCGCCAGCAGCTTGGACGGAGGCCAGCCCCAGCATTTT	CASSLDGGQPQHF
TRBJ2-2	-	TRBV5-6	TGTGCCAGCAGCTTGGTACAGATGAACACCGGGGAGCTGTTTTTT	CASSLVQMNTGELFF
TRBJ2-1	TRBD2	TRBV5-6	TGTGCCAGCAGCTCCCTCGGGGGGATCTCCTACAATGAGCAGTTCTTC	CASSSLGGISYNEQFF
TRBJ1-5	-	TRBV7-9	TGTGCCAGCAGCTCCCAGGGAGGTCAGCCCCAGCATTTT	CASSSQGGQPQHF
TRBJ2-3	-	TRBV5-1	TGCGCCAGCAGCTTGGCCTTGGATACGCAGTATTTT	CASSLALDTQYF
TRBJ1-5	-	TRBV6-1	TGTGCCAGCACCTACAGGGTAAGGGATAATCAGCCCCAGCATTTT	CASTYRVRDNQPQHF
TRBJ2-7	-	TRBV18	TGTGCCAGCTCACCACGGCAGGGCTACGAGCAGTACTTC	CASSPRQGYEQYF
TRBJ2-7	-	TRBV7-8	TGTGCCAGCAGCTTAGTCGACGAGGGGGTACCGGGGCAGTACTTC	CASSLVDEGVPGQYF
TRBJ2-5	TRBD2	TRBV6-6	TGTGCCAGCAGCCAAACGGCGGGGGGGGGCGCGGAGACCCAGTACTTC	CASSQTAGGGAETQYF
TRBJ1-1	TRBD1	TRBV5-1	TGCGCCAGCAGCTTGGACAGGGGTTCCGCAGCTTTCTTT	CASSLDRGSAAFF
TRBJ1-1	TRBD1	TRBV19	TGTGCCAGTAGTGACAGGGGAAGGAACACTGAAGCTTTCTTT	CASSDRGRNTEAFF
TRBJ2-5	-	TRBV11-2	TGTGCCAGCAGCTTAGATGGGGCGACCCAGTACTTC	CASSLDGATQYF
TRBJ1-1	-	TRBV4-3	TGCGCCAGCAGCCGATGGGGGGCTGAAGCTTTCTTT	CASSRWGAEAFF
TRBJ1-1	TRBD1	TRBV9	TGTGCCAGCAGCGTTGGGGGGACAGGGAGGGGAACTGAAGCTTTCTTT	CASSVGGTGRGTEAFF
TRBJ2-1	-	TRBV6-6	TGTGCCAGCAGTTATTGGGGTTTAGGGGACAACAATGAGCAGTTCTTC	CASSYWGLGDNNEQFF